The clone carrying this T cell receptor (beta chain) appeared a few times. Its cognate antigen is unknown. This record comes from a study of human T cells and chemical hapten exposure. The wider study: There were weekly diphenylcyclopropenone doses to the scalp for patients throughout the roughly 25-week study.

Individual cDNA molecules (in the library) carried attached unique molecular identifiers. TCRdb used MiXCR to reprocess the RACE reads, holding one entry per CDR3 protein. The sample consists of roughly 90,000 distinct CDR3 sequences, roughly 10% of them appearing once. General observations from the study: Sensitizing with DPC caused no change in TCRs above 1 in 1000 frequency.

Time point here: patch test 3, about 24 weeks after DPC sensitization. Documented treatment: therapeutic diphenylcyclopropenone sensitization with weekly scalp DPC. From whole blood left unfractionated, total RNA was extracted. Sequences were derived from whole blood, sampled in connection with sensitization to the hapten diphenylcyclopropenone (DPC). The source of this sequence is a woman in her twenties or thirties with alopecia areata. Some clones in this sample may be carry-over from other donors' samples.

In nucleotides, the CDR3 is TGTGCCAGCAGCTTAGGGAGACAGTCACCGAACGGCGGAAGGATGGCTTTCTTT. Residues: CASSLGRQSPNGGRMAFF. The V gene is TRBV7-8, the J gene TRBJ1-1, with a weak D call TRBD1 (5 bases). The CDR3 consists of 18 residues. V was cut by 1 base and J by 11 bases, with 29 bases left in between. Germline V gives CDR1 SGHVS, CDR2 FQNEAQ.